This T cell receptor beta chain is from a study of shared clonotypes between healthy human individuals (TCRdb year 2020). Regarding the study in general: The cohort comprised a couple of women and a few men aged 18 to 49 years. For each donor, CD4 naive and CD4 memory were each given three plates, CD8 naive was given two plates, and CD8 memory was given one plate. Libraries were prepared and TCR repertoires were sequenced by different laboratories using diverse techniques, in order to increase sequencing depth and limit assay-specific biases. Blood TCR repertoires of roughly 5 healthy adults were deeply sequenced to estimate repertoire size and the extent of clonotype sharing between individuals. Between about 0.94 and 8.9 billion PBMCs per donor were obtained by leukapheresis. The paper's findings and limits, for the study overall: Only blood was sampled, and tissue TCR repertoires likely differ from those in blood. Even with the large sequencing depth, rarefaction of the sorted-subset datasets indicated that sequencing was incomplete. The small number of donors limited the genetic and exposure-history diversity represented. Estimated clonotype richness was generally larger for naive than for memory subsets. Compared with non-shared clonotypes, clonotypes shared by all four sorted-subset donors had higher generation probabilities. Pairwise subsampling indicated that sequencing depth was expected to affect the degree of clonotype sharing among donors. Across several donors, around 5.4% of naive CD4, around 3.3% of naive CD8, about 2.3% of memory CD4, and approximately 0.4% of memory CD8 clonotypes were shared.

A distance of 16 bases separates the germline ends of V and J, which lose 6 bases and 1 base respectively. The germline V gene gives CDR1 as SNHLY and CDR2 as FYNNEI. The cysteine opens and the phenylalanine closes a CDR3 of 16 amino acids. Solely the CDR3 DNA is kept, with 48 bases framed from the first base. This clone has only one observation. Its antigen remains undetermined. No much larger clonotype is one base removed from it; base qualities were not supplied. The donors were healthy, HIV-negative adults with no recently reported acute infections or vaccinations. Every donor was a Caucasian adult living in Nashville, Tennessee, USA. CD4+ T cells were enriched by magnetic negative selection, after which naive cells were positively selected on CD45RA and the negative fraction was taken as the memory subset. Blood was obtained by leukapheresis, after which PBMCs were separated by Ficoll-Histopaque density gradient centrifugation and cryopreserved in liquid nitrogen vapor phase. Analytical flow cytometry was used to check the purity and quantity of each magnetically sorted T cell population. From each sorted fraction, genomic DNA was isolated and quantified by UV absorbance on a Nanodrop 2000c.

TCR CDR3 regions were amplified from genomic DNA by multiplex PCR using the deep immunoSEQ assay. Extracted genomic DNA from each cell subset was spread evenly across all wells of several immunoSEQ 96-well plates, with each plate serving as a replicate. For sorted subsets, 200 to 250 ng of genomic DNA, equivalent to some 33,000 T cell genomes, went into each replicate PCR. Purified libraries were quantified with a Qubit 3.0 fluorometer, sized on a Bioanalyzer 2100, and re-quantified with the KAPA Library Quantification kit. Every immunoSEQ 96-well plate was sequenced on a separate single-read 150-cycle Illumina NextSeq 550 flow cell. The authors' analysis ran thus. Because the immunoSEQ output held only junctional sequences and lacked quality scores, the filtering could not match the filtering applied to full-length reads. Sequences were annotated with PyIR, a Python wrapper for IgBLAST v1.9, using IMGT germline references to assign V/J genes and CDR3. Reads were removed for weak V/J assignments (E-value above 1e-6), missing CDR3, stop codons, out-of-frame junctions, or ambiguous translated residues. A V3J clonotype was defined by an identical inferred V gene, J gene, and CDR3 amino acid sequence. Percentage overlap between repertoires was computed as shared unique clonotypes divided by the size of the smaller repertoire. RTK rarefaction, the Chao1 estimator, and Recon v2.1 estimates of unobserved clonotypes were used to assess repertoire richness. For all TCRbeta clonotypes obtained by the gDNA method from a few donors, generation probabilities were computed with OLGA. In TCRdb, the immuneACCESS table is reduced to in-frame sequences with V and J assigned. These tables do not hold every clone; where another copy was compared, an unresolved V gene accounts for under half, and the others remain unexplained. V and J calls and clone size are given by that table; D and trimming were obtained from the DNA. The sample contains a few million clones, around 94% of them found a single time. The ten biggest clones cover roughly 0.13% of the sample.

The sequenced material came from naive CD4+ T cells sorted from blood. Taken with the paper, the label for cell subset or site translates to: CD45RA+ positively selected. The sequence joins TRBV2 to TRBJ1-5; TRBD1 is perhaps the D gene, given 5 matching bases. This receptor was obtained from a man aged 18 to 29 in good health. The CDR3 protein sequence reads: CASRGGGNLSNQPQHF. The nucleotides read TGTGCCAGCAGGGGTGGGGGAAACCTCAGCAATCAGCCCCAGCATTTT.